This T cell receptor beta chain was sequenced in a study of coeliac disease. At the level of the study: Coeliac patients had newly diagnosed active disease, refractory type I disease, or gluten-free diet control. Without high-resolution HLA typing, biased TRBV7-2 usage was queried.

Remarks on this clone: Its cognate antigen is unknown.

Whole-study results and caveats: Few TRB amino acid sequences were shared between samples; most were unique.

Data came from immunoSEQ multiplex PCR; TCRdb stores just in-frame clones and leaves some out. The sample has 4,000 to 5,500 clones, 72% seen once. J lost 4 bases, V lost 2 bases, and 9 bases had no gene match. CDR1 is MGHRA, CDR2 YSYEKL, per germline. The CDR3 contains 17 residues. The chain employs TRBV4-1 and TRBJ1-2, with 11 positions matching TRBD1. Sample: lymphocytes from the gut lamina propria. The TCR originated in a man younger than 35 with celiac disease on a gluten-free diet. CDR3 in amino acids: CASSQIGSGTGGYGYTF. The CDR3 DNA follows: TGCGCCAGCAGCCAAATAGGGTCCGGGACAGGGGGCTATGGCTACACCTTC.